The 23 T cell receptor beta chains below come from one sample, sequenced in a study of cytomegalovirus exposure and HLA in healthy donors (dated by TCRdb to the late 2010s). Libraries were prepared through the immunoSEQ multiplex PCR assay. A mixture of 60 forward primers for TCR Vbeta segments and 13 reverse primers for TCR Jbeta segments was used in the multiplex PCR. As stored in TCRdb, this immuneACCESS dataset retains in-frame rearrangements with V and J assigned. A fraction of the clones does not appear; measured against another copy, unresolved V genes explain less than half of the discrepancy, and the remainder lacks a known reason. For this sample the table gives some 78,000 clones, of which 80% were detected only once. The ten biggest clones cover approximately 30% of the sample. The material sequenced was PBMCs. The receptors were gathered from a man aged 45-60 years in good health and CMV-seropositive.

A word on this clone: Germline and junction disagree at one end, which may indicate a read error. Other nucleotide sequences from this sample produce the same CDR3. CDR3 loop: CASSSASGRSYEQYF. The CDR3 region has the DNA TGTGCTAGCAGCTCGGCTAGCGGGAGGAGCTACGAGCAGTACTTC. The chain joins TRBV7-9 to TRBJ2-7, with 11 bases identical to TRBD2. This CDR3 spans 15 amino acids. CDR1 is SEHNR and CDR2 is FQNEAQ in the germline V gene (reference sequence).

The rearrangement uses TRBV9 and TRBJ2-3; 7 bases are shared with TRBD2. CDR1 is SGDLS, CDR2 YYNGEE, per germline. CDR3 length: 15 residues. The ends lost 2 bases at V and 2 bases at J; junction bases unmatched: 5. The DNA for the CDR3 is TGTGCCAGCAGCGTCCTAGCGGACCCCACAGATACGCAGTATTTT. Translation: CASSVLADPTDTQYF.

A word on this clone: Germline and junction disagree at one end, which may indicate a read error. V and J are TRBV7-9 and TRBJ2-5; 9 nucleotides agree with TRBD2. This CDR3 has 15 residues. The germline V gene has CDR1 SEHNR and CDR2 FQNEAQ (reference sequence). DNA of the CDR3: TGTTCCAGCCGTTGGTCTAGCGGGGCGGATGAGACCCAGTACTTC. Residues: CSSRWSSGADETQYF.

The chain has TRBV18 and TRBJ1-2; D remains unclear. In germline, CDR1 is KGHSH, CDR2 LQKENI. Trimming left V 2 bases short and J 3 bases short, with 7 bases between. The CDR3 spans 13 residues. CDR3 residues: CASSPEADYGYTF. The CDR3 DNA follows: TGTGCCAGCTCACCAGAGGCGGACTATGGCTACACCTTC.

The V gene is TRBV19, the J gene TRBJ2-7; 7 positions match TRBD2. The junction had 7 bases not matched to a gene; V was cut back by 8 bases and J by 0 bases. The germline CDR1 and CDR2 sequences are LNHDA and SQIVND (reference sequence). The CDR3 length is 14 residues. The CDR3 DNA follows: TGTGCCAGTTCCCCCGGGGGGAACTCCTACGAGCAGTACTTC. Translated, it gives CASSPGGNSYEQYF. Filled out from reference TRBV19 and TRBJ2-7, the complete variable domain reads DGGITQSPKYLFRKEGQNVTLSCEQNLNHDAMYWYRQDPGQGLRLIYYSQIVNDFQKGDIAEGYSVSREKKESFPLTVTSAQKNPTAFYLCASSPGGNSYEQYFGPGTRLTVT.

This clone has only a few counts. This chain joins TRBV9 and TRBJ2-3; D unclear. V was cut by 0 bases and J by 3 bases, with 11 bases left in between. Germline CDR1 and CDR2: SGDLS and YYNGEE. The CDR3 has 15 amino acids. CDR3 coding DNA: TGTGCCAGCAGCGTAGATTCAAAAAAAACAGATACGCAGTATTTT. Its translation is CASSVDSKKTDTQYF. The full variable domain, rest sourced from reference TRBV9 and TRBJ2-3, is DSGVTQTPKHLITATGQRVTLRCSPRSGDLSVYWYQQSLDQGLQFLIQYYNGEERAKGNILERFSAQQFPDLHSELNLSSLELGDSALYFCASSVDSKKTDTQYFGPGTRLTVL.

The chain is built from TRBV2 and TRBJ2-1; TRBD2 matches at 12 bases. CDR1 and CDR2 (germline): SNHLY, FYNNEI. V trimming: 8 bases; J trimming: 8 bases; junction bases outside the gene matches: 10. This CDR3 is 15 amino acids long. Here the CDR3 reads CASQTWTSGKDEQFF. CDR3 DNA sequence: TGTGCCAGCCAAACCTGGACTAGCGGGAAGGATGAGCAGTTCTTC.

The V call is TRBV30, the J call TRBJ2-6; D perhaps matches TRBD1 (5 bases). The CDR3 runs 18 residues. Germline V gene data show CDR1 as GTSNPN and CDR2 as SVGIG (reference sequence). V was pared by 4 bases and J by 0 bases, with 19 bases between. CDR3: CAWTTLRTYRSGANVLTF. Here the CDR3 DNA reads TGTGCCTGGACAACTTTACGGACATACCGCTCTGGGGCCAACGTCCTGACTTTC.

The chain joins TRBV18 to TRBJ2-7, with TRBD1 identical over 7 bases. V shed 3 bases, J shed 3 bases, and the junction held 5 bases outside the gene matches. The CDR3 has 14 residues. Germline CDR1 reads KGHSH; CDR2 reads LQKENI. The CDR3 coding sequence is TGTGCCAGCTCACCCCCGACAGGGATCTACGAGCAGTACTTC. This sequence encodes CASSPPTGIYEQYF.

This chain uses TRBV30 with TRBJ2-2; D gene unclear. Germline CDR1 GTSNPN, CDR2 SVGIG (reference sequence). V was trimmed by 0 bases and J by 4 bases, leaving 6 bases between them. This CDR3 contains 13 residues. In DNA, the CDR3 is TGTGCCTGGAGTGTATTCGGCACCGGGGAGCTGTTTTTT. Protein: CAWSVFGTGELFF.

The rearrangement uses TRBV27 and TRBJ2-5; 8 bases are a match to TRBD2. Germline CDR1 MNHEY, CDR2 SMNVEV (reference sequence). The CDR3 has 14 amino acids. Losses at the gene ends were 6 bases for V and 1 base for J; bases not matched to a gene: 4. The DNA for the CDR3 is TGTGCCAGCAGCATACTAGCGGTCCAAGAGACCCAGTACTTC. Amino acids: CASSILAVQETQYF.

Note on this clone: One end of the junction does not line up with germline, which may come from a read error. V usage is TRBV7-7 and J usage is TRBJ2-5, with 7 positions matching TRBD2. CDR3 length equals 16 residues. Germline V lookup: CDR1 SSHAT, CDR2 FNYEAQ (reference sequence). As DNA, the CDR3 is TGTGCTAGCAGCTCGGGCGGCGGGGCGGGGGAAGAGACCCAGTACTTC. Its protein is CASSSGGGAGEETQYF.

This clone occurred a few times. This chain uses TRBV7-9 with TRBJ2-3; tentatively, D is TRBD2 (7 bases). Per germline, CDR1 SEHNR and CDR2 FQNEAQ (reference sequence). The CDR3 spans 16 residues. V was shortened by 5 bases and J by 0 bases, with 15 bases between the two germline ends. The CDR3 nucleotides are TGTGCCAGCAGCCTGGGGGCTAGCGGTAGCACAGATACGCAGTATTTT. It specifies CASSLGASGSTDTQYF.

The J gene is TRBJ2-7, the V gene TRBV7-9; weak D call: TRBD1 (6 bases). There are 14 residues in the CDR3. V shed 5 bases and J shed 0 bases, with 11 bases lying between them. Germline lookup yields CDR1 SEHNR and CDR2 FQNEAQ (reference sequence). CDR3 bases: TGTGCCAGCAGCCGAACAGGGCCCTCCTACGAGCAGTACTTC. It yields the protein CASSRTGPSYEQYF.

The CDR3 coding sequence is TGTGCCAGCAGCTTGGAGGCGGGAGGCACCCTGGGTGACGAGCAGTACTTC. Translating gives CASSLEAGGTLGDEQYF. This sequence joins TRBV5-6 and TRBJ2-7; 8 positions match TRBD2. This CDR3 is built from 17 residues. The V gene end was trimmed by 0 bases and the J gene end by 5 bases; junction bases not matched to a gene: 13. Germline CDR1 SGHDT, CDR2 YYEEEE.

In this sample, this clone turned up a few times. The chain couples TRBV10-3 to TRBJ1-3, with 10 bases identical to TRBD1. V was clipped by 3 bases and J by 7 bases; unmatched bases: 3. Germline loops: CDR1 ENHRY, CDR2 SYGVKD. The CDR3 has 14 residues. CDR3 sequence (DNA): TGTGCCATCAGTGACGGGACAGGGGAGAACACCATATATTTT. Protein product: CAISDGTGENTIYF.

This clone was detected once. V usage is TRBV5-4 and J usage is TRBJ2-7; 10 bases line up with TRBD2. The CDR3 covers 16 residues. CDR1 is SGHNT and CDR2 is YYREEE in the germline V gene (reference sequence). J gave up 1 base and V 0 bases, and 4 bases lay outside the gene matches. CDR3 residues: CASSLGLAGVSYEQYF. CDR3 sequence (DNA): TGTGCCAGCAGCTTGGGTCTAGCGGGAGTTTCCTACGAGCAGTACTTC.

The V and J genes are TRBV6-1 and TRBJ2-7; 7 positions agree with TRBD2. The V gene's germline CDR1 is MNHNS and CDR2 SASEGT. This CDR3 region has 14 residues. The V gene end was trimmed by 8 bases and the J gene end by 1 base; junction bases not matched to a gene: 8. CDR3 in amino acids: CASPSLAESYEQYF. The CDR3 DNA reads TGTGCCAGCCCGAGTCTAGCGGAGTCCTACGAGCAGTACTTC.

V is TRBV29-1 and J is TRBJ1-3; D gene ambiguous. Trimming removed 5 bases from V and 1 base from J, with 12 bases in between. Germline V lookup: CDR1 SQVTM, CDR2 ANQGSEA. The CDR3 spans 14 residues. For the CDR3, the DNA is TGCAGCGTTTCCGTCACCGGTTCTGGAAACACCATATATTTT. Its translation: CSVSVTGSGNTIYF.

The V and J genes are TRBV7-8 and TRBJ1-2; no reliable D call. The CDR3 is 15 residues long. V was clipped by 4 bases and J by 2 bases, with 14 bases between them. The V gene's germline CDR1 is SGHVS and CDR2 FQNEAQ. The CDR3 spells CASSSRTMVNYGYTF. CDR3 nucleotides: TGTGCCAGCAGCTCTCGCACAATGGTGAACTATGGCTACACCTTC.

CDR3 in amino acids: CASSLYRDAEAFF. Written as DNA, the CDR3 is TGCGCCAGCAGCTTATACAGGGATGCTGAAGCTTTCTTT. The J gene is TRBJ1-1, the V gene TRBV5-1; a possible D gene is TRBD1 (6 bases). The length of the CDR3 is 13 residues. CDR1 is SGHRS, CDR2 YFSETQ, per germline. V was trimmed by 2 bases and J by 6 bases, leaving 11 bases between them.

This clone was picked up a small number of times. The DNA of the CDR3 is TGTGCCAGCAGTTACTCGAGCGGGAGTCCCTACGAGCAGTACTTC. It yields the protein CASSYSSGSPYEQYF. The chain employs TRBV6-5 and TRBJ2-7; 8 nucleotides match TRBD2. The V segment lost 0 bases and the J segment 2 bases; nucleotides outside the gene matches: 3. The CDR3 sequence is 15 residues long. The germline V gene encodes CDR1 MNHEY and CDR2 SVGAGI.

CDR3 amino acids: CASSLEAEGEQFF. CDR3 bases: TGCGCCAGCAGCTTGGAGGCGGAGGGTGAGCAGTTCTTC. This rearrangement joins TRBV5-1 to TRBJ2-1; possibly TRBD2 for D (6 bases). Trimming removed 0 bases at V and 9 bases at J, with 10 bases between. This CDR3 has 13 amino acids. CDR1 and CDR2 (germline): SGHRS, YFSETQ.